Presented here are 13 T cell receptor beta chains from one specimen sequenced in a study of tumor-infiltrating lymphocytes in oesophageal squamous cell carcinoma (dated by TCRdb to 2015 to 2016). Library preparation was by PCR. This sample was sequenced with an Illumina HiSeq 2000. TCRdb itself trimmed the public reads at Q25 with fastp, ran MiXCR and retained productive beta chains. Every entry covers one CDR3 protein and lists the most common genes and DNA from its rows. The sample data list about 12,000 distinct CDR3 sequences, and 45% to 70% of these were observed just once. The ten biggest clones cover more than 35% of the sample. What was sequenced was esophageal tumor tissue. Receptors originate from a female donor with esophageal squamous cell carcinoma.

The CDR3 sequence: CASEGLDRAYNEQFF. CDR3 coding DNA: TGTGCCAGCGAGGGTTTGGACAGAGCATACAATGAGCAGTTCTTC. The chain uses TRBV6-4 and TRBJ2-1; possibly TRBD1 for D (6 bases). Germline V lookup: CDR1 MRHNA, CDR2 SNTAGT. There are 15 residues in the CDR3. The V end lost 8 bases, the J end lost 4 bases, and 18 bases lay between the germline ends.

The chain combines TRBV6-1 with TRBJ1-4; D remains unclear. V gave up 5 bases and J gave up 3 bases, with 19 bases separating them. The CDR3 totals 17 residues. Germline assignment: CDR1 MNHNS and CDR2 SASEGT. The CDR3, as DNA: TGTGCCAGCAGTAAAGGACGGCCGTGGGGTCCTAATGAAAAACTGTTTTTT. It translates to CASSKGRPWGPNEKLFF.

This chain connects TRBV12-3 or TRBV12-4 to TRBJ2-1, with 8 bases fitting TRBD2. The CDR3 totals 13 residues. V lost 7 bases and J lost 10; bases outside the gene matches: 9. CDR3 protein: CASTQNGRDEQFF. Written as DNA, the CDR3 is TGTGCCAGCACCCAGAACGGGAGGGACGAGCAGTTCTTC.

The chain uses TRBV2 and TRBJ2-5; D not resolved. The CDR3 contains 12 residues. V dropped 6 bases and J dropped 4 bases, with 9 bases sitting between them. Looked up from germline, CDR1 is SNHLY and CDR2 is FYNNEI. The CDR3 reads CASRALGETQYF. CDR3 nucleotides: TGTGCCAGCAGGGCACTTGGAGAGACCCAGTACTTC.

There are many counts of this clonotype. The V and J genes are TRBV5-1 and TRBJ1-4, with 7 bases matching TRBD1. Germline V gene lookup returns CDR1 SGHRS and CDR2 YFSETQ. The CDR3 extends over 14 amino acids. Losses at the gene ends were 4 bases for V and 4 bases for J; bases not matched to a gene: 4. CDR3 loop: CASSIRQGNEKLFF. In nucleotides, the CDR3 is TGCGCCAGCAGCATTCGACAGGGTAATGAAAAACTGTTTTTT.

This clonotype is labeled as large. The CDR3 region has the DNA TGTGCCAGCAGCCGGACAGTCTTGAGCACAGATACGCAGTATTTT. As protein: CASSRTVLSTDTQYF. The chain couples TRBV7-8 to TRBJ2-3; D is perhaps TRBD1 (6 bases). CDR3 size: 15 residues. Trimming took off 5 bases at V and 0 bases at J, with 12 bases between the two ends. Germline CDR1 reads SGHVS; CDR2 reads FQNEAQ.

This clonotype turned up a few times. The chain combines TRBV7-3 with TRBJ2-4; 8 bases fit TRBD1. The J call is doubtful: the DNA matches TRBJ2-7 better. Germline CDR1 reads SGHTA; CDR2 reads FQGTGA. The CDR3 is 15 residues long. CDR3 in DNA: TGTGCCAGCAGCCCCACAGGGGGTGACTACTACGAGCAGTACTTC. Its protein product is CASSPTGGDYYEQYF.

This clonotype was picked up one time. The chain couples TRBV28 to TRBJ1-4; TRBD1 aligns across 9 bases. V gave up 4 bases and J gave up 6 bases; unmatched junction bases: 6. The CDR3 spans 15 residues. Germline values: CDR1 MDHEN, CDR2 SYDVKM. This chain's CDR3 is CASSSGQGIDEKLFF. CDR3 DNA: TGTGCCAGCAGTTCGGGACAGGGCATAGATGAAAAACTGTTTTTT. Full variable domain (outside the CDR3, taken from reference TRBV28 and TRBJ1-4): DVKVTQSSRYLVKRTGEKVFLECVQDMDHENMFWYRQDPGLGLRLIYFSYDVKMKEKGDIPEGYSVSREKKERFSLILESASTNQTSMYLCASSSGQGIDEKLFFGSGTQLSVL.

In this sample, this clonotype turned up many times. The gene calls are TRBV5-1 and TRBJ1-3, with 7 bases aligning to TRBD1. The CDR3 has 14 residues. Germline-derived CDR1 and CDR2 are SGHRS and YFSETQ. The V gene end was trimmed by 2 bases and the J gene end by 8 bases; junction bases not matched to a gene: 7. CDR3 amino acids: CASSLETGKDTIYF. The CDR3 coding sequence is TGCGCCAGCAGCTTAGAGACAGGGAAGGACACCATATATTTT.

This clonotype is a singleton in its sample. At one of its ends the junction is not consistent with the germline gene, which may arise from a read error. This sequence joins TRBV6-4 and TRBJ1-5; 8 positions match TRBD1. The CDR3 covers 9 residues. The germline V gene encodes CDR1 MRHNA and CDR2 SNTAGT. In DNA form, the CDR3 reads TGTGCCATTCCGCCGGGACAGGCTTTT. This encodes CAIPPGQAF.

In this sample, this clonotype turned up a few times. The genes are TRBV7-2 and TRBJ2-7; 7 bases map to TRBD1. Germline V gene data show CDR1 as SGHTA and CDR2 as FQGNSA. CDR3 length: 12 residues. Trimming at V came to 3 bases and at J to 6 bases, leaving 2 bases not matched to a gene. CDR3 bases: TGTGCCAGCAGCTTCGGGACAGCCGAGCAGTACTTC. Translated, it gives CASSFGTAEQYF.

This clonotype came up many times. This chain connects TRBV15 to TRBJ2-1; D unclear. Germline loops: CDR1 LNHNV, CDR2 YYDKDF (reference sequence). The CDR3 has 17 amino acids. Trimming left V 0 bases short and J 0 bases short, with 12 bases between. The CDR3 nucleotides read TGTGCCACCAGCAGAGATCGTTCGCCACTCTCCTACAATGAGCAGTTCTTC. Protein sequence: CATSRDRSPLSYNEQFF.

This clonotype was recorded a few times. This may be a read error: a much more frequent sequence differs by one nucleotide. This chain connects TRBV24-1 to TRBJ2-5; 9 nucleotides agree with TRBD2. Germline V gene lookup returns CDR1 KGHDR and CDR2 SFDVKD. After removal of 5 bases from V and 11 bases from J, the junction contained 17 bases not matched to a gene. There are 16 residues in the CDR3. The CDR3 coding sequence is TGTGCCACCAGTGCTGACTCGCGCGGGAGGGCCCCTGAGCAGTACTTC. It yields the protein CATSADSRGRAPEQYF.